The sample holds a few counts of the clone carrying this TCR beta chain. Profiled with immunoSEQ multiplex PCR; TCRdb holds only in-frame clones, not every one. The repertoire holds over 65,000 clones, with roughly three quarters as singletons. The data stem from a study of memory CD4+ T cells and cytomegalovirus serostatus. Single viable CD3+CD4+CD8-CD45RO+ cells were sorted as the memory CD4+ T cells. This CDR3 comprises 15 residues. Per the germline V gene, CDR1 is MNHNY and CDR2 is SVGAGI (reference sequence). Trimming left V 5 bases short and J 3 bases short, with 14 bases between. The chain is built from TRBV6-6 and TRBJ1-3; D gene ambiguous. Sequencing was carried out using memory CD4+ T cells from blood. The receptor was isolated from an adult in good health and CMV-seropositive. CDR3 sequence (DNA): TGTGCCAGCAGTACCGAAATGAGGATTGGAAACACCATATATTTT. Its protein product is CASSTEMRIGNTIYF.